Following are 23 T cell receptor beta chains from one sample sequenced in a study of T cells in Graves' hyperthyroidism and ophthalmopathy. Amplified regions were TCR beta CDR3 sequences from RNA transcripts. Carried out on the TCR CDR3, a first-round RT-PCR used the HTBI primer set. Each CDR3 protein is one row after TCRdb ran MiXCR on the multiplex PCR reads. The sample contains around 34,000 distinct CDR3 sequences, 40% to 65% of which appear only once. Source material: blood. The receptors derive from a woman between 40 and 50 years old with Graves' ophthalmopathy.

In the case of this clonotype: Given the absence of the conserved phenylalanine or tryptophan at the CDR3 end, a read error is likely. The genes are TRBV20-1 and TRBJ2-6; 11 nucleotides line up with TRBD1. This CDR3 is 16 amino acids long. V was clipped by 5 bases and J by 1 base; unmatched bases: 4. CDR1 and CDR2 from the germline V gene are DFQATT and SNEGSKA (reference sequence). CDR3 DNA: TGCAGTGCTCCAGGGACAGGGGGATCTGGGGCCAACGTCCTGACTCAC. This encodes CSAPGTGGSGANVLTH.

The genes are TRBV9 and TRBJ2-1; 14 bases align to TRBD2. Germline CDR1 SGDLS, CDR2 YYNGEE. With V trimmed by 1 base and J by 0 bases, 6 bases remained unmatched. CDR3 length: 19 residues. The CDR3 is CASSVQGLAGEVSYNEQFF. The CDR3 DNA reads as TGTGCCAGCAGCGTACAGGGACTAGCGGGAGAGGTCTCCTACAATGAGCAGTTCTTC.

The chain employs TRBV12-3 or TRBV12-4 and TRBJ1-1, with 7 bases matching TRBD1. CDR3 length equals 14 residues. Losses at the gene ends were 6 bases for V and 10 bases for J; bases not matched to a gene: 14. CDR3 bases: TGTGCCAGCAGACCGACAGGGAAAACGTTGGGAGCTTTCTTT. Protein product: CASRPTGKTLGAFF.

Concerning this clonotype itself: This may come from a read error, since a much larger clone is one base off. The chain has TRBV4-3 and TRBJ2-1, with 10 bases aligning to TRBD2. This CDR3 spans 17 amino acids. Germline V lookup: CDR1 LGHNA, CDR2 YSLEER. The CDR3 is CAGSQGAVSGGRDEQFF. CDR3 bases: TGCGCCGGCAGCCAAGGGGCGGTTAGCGGGGGGCGGGATGAGCAGTTCTTC.

This chain uses TRBV7-2 with TRBJ2-3, with 14 bases identical to TRBD2. Germline trimming cut 3 bases from V and 6 bases from J; bases unmatched to any gene: 5. The CDR3 has 16 residues. Per the germline V gene, CDR1 is SGHTA and CDR2 is FQGNSA. The CDR3 is CASSFKTSGGADTQYF. In DNA form, the CDR3 reads TGTGCCAGCAGCTTTAAGACTAGCGGGGGGGCTGATACGCAGTATTTT.

Notes on this clonotype: Germline is not matched at one junction end, which may reflect a read error. The V and J genes are TRBV20-1 and TRBJ2-1, with D tentatively TRBD1 (5 bases). The CDR3 covers 14 residues. Germline V gene lookup returns CDR1 DFQATT and CDR2 SNEGSKA (reference sequence). The CDR3 protein is CSARDLVGHNEQSF. The CDR3 DNA reads TGCAGTGCTAGAGATCTAGTGGGGCACAATGAGCAGTCCTTC.

This clonotype is labeled medium-sized (0.01 to 0.1%). This chain joins TRBV9 and TRBJ1-6; D gene uncertain. Trimming took 2 bases from V and 7 from J, leaving 7 bases between them. This CDR3 contains 13 residues. CDR1 and CDR2 from the germline V gene are SGDLS and YYNGEE. The CDR3 DNA reads TGTGCCAGCAGCGTTCGATGGAATTCACCCCTCCACTTT. Its translation: CASSVRWNSPLHF.

There are many counts of this clonotype. The chain links TRBV9 to TRBJ2-1, with D possibly being TRBD1 (6 bases). The CDR3 loop spans 14 amino acids. V was shortened by 0 bases and J by 9 bases, with 13 bases between the two germline ends. CDR1 and CDR2 (germline): SGDLS, YYNGEE. The CDR3 DNA is TGTGCCAGCAGCGTAGGTAGGGGACAACCTGAGCAGTTCTTC. Translation: CASSVGRGQPEQFF.

Concerning this clonotype: The junction shows a germline mismatch at one end, possibly a read error. This chain connects TRBV7-6 to TRBJ2-5, with unresolved D. The germline gives CDR1 SGHVS, CDR2 FNYEAQ. The CDR3 runs to 15 residues. In DNA, the CDR3 is TGTGCCAGCAGTTCCGGCTTGTATAGCAATCAGCCCCAGGACTTC. This encodes CASSSGLYSNQPQDF.

The V gene is TRBV29-1, the J gene TRBJ2-7, with 9 bases lining up with TRBD1. Germline V gene data show CDR1 as SQVTM and CDR2 as ANQGSEA. CDR3 size: 13 residues. With V trimmed by 8 bases and J by 3 bases, 8 bases remained unmatched. CDR3 sequence reads: CSSPGTGNYEQYF. The CDR3 DNA reads TGCAGCTCACCTGGGACAGGGAACTACGAGCAGTACTTC.

This clonotype appeared many times. The gene calls are TRBV18 and TRBJ2-7, with D possibly matching TRBD2 (6 bases). The CDR3 totals 15 residues. CDR1 and CDR2 from the germline V gene are KGHSH and LQKENI. Between the trimmed V and J ends, which lost 3 bases and 2 bases, there was a span of 14 bases. CDR3 in amino acids: CASSPRLGSPYEQYF. DNA for the CDR3: TGTGCCAGCTCACCGCGACTAGGAAGTCCCTACGAGCAGTACTTC.

The chain employs TRBV19 and TRBJ1-2; D is uncertain. Germline CDR1 is LNHDA and CDR2 is SQIVND (reference sequence). Trimming took off 2 bases at V and 4 bases at J, with 8 bases between the two ends. The CDR3 has 13 amino acids. The CDR3 nucleotides are TGTGCCAGTAGTATATCGGCTACCTATGGCTACACCTTC. Protein sequence: CASSISATYGYTF.

The J gene is TRBJ2-6, the V gene TRBV12-3 or TRBV12-4; no definite D call. The CDR3 is made up of 15 amino acids. The V and J ends lost 6 bases and 0 bases respectively, with 9 bases between them. The CDR3 region is CASSLRSSGANVLTF. CDR3 coding DNA: TGTGCCAGCAGCCTTCGGAGCTCTGGGGCCAACGTCCTGACTTTC.

This clonotype has a single count. The V call is TRBV9, the J call TRBJ2-3; D call uncertain. Germline CDR1 SGDLS, CDR2 YYNGEE. V dropped 0 bases and J dropped 5 bases, with 10 bases sitting between them. This CDR3 has 14 residues. The DNA for the CDR3 is TGTGCCAGCAGCGTAGTGGACGATGAAGATACGCAGTATTTT. Protein sequence: CASSVVDDEDTQYF.

At least ten counts were recorded for this clonotype. The V gene is TRBV4-1, the J gene TRBJ1-2; D is unclear. The CDR3 is made up of 15 amino acids. Per the germline V gene, CDR1 is MGHRA and CDR2 is YSYEKL. V was clipped by 1 base and J by 0 bases, with 9 bases between them. The DNA for the CDR3 is TGCGCCAGCAGCCAAGGGGCCAGCTCTAACTATGGCTACACCTTC. It specifies CASSQGASSNYGYTF.

The genes are TRBV10-3 and TRBJ2-1; perhaps TRBD2 as D (6 bases). The CDR3 covers 16 residues. V lost 10 bases, J lost 6 bases, and 25 bases lay in between. The germline gives CDR1 ENHRY, CDR2 SYGVKD. The CDR3 region has the DNA TGTGCCAGCTCACTTTTAACGGGAGAAGGGATCAATGAGCAGTTCTTC. Translating it yields CASSLLTGEGINEQFF.

Worth noting for this clonotype: A read error may account for a junction end that differs from germline. This chain links TRBV6-5 with TRBJ2-5; TRBD1 might be the D (6 bases). The length of the CDR3 is 14 residues. Germline CDR1 MNHEY, CDR2 SVGAGI. The DNA of the CDR3 is TGTGCCAGCAGTCCCAGGACAGTCCAAGTGACCCAGTACTTC. It yields the protein CASSPRTVQVTQYF.

This clonotype was picked up many times. The rearrangement uses TRBV5-5 and TRBJ1-6; unclear D gene. V gave up 4 bases and J gave up 10 bases, with 15 bases separating them. CDR1 SGHKS and CDR2 YYEKEE come from the germline V gene (reference sequence). This CDR3 comprises 14 residues. The CDR3 DNA sequence: TGTGCCAGCAGCCCGCGCACGGCAGGCTCACCCCTCCACTTT. This sequence encodes CASSPRTAGSPLHF. The whole variable domain, remainder taken from reference TRBV5-5 and TRBJ1-6, is DAGVTQSPTHLIKTRGQQVTLRCSPISGHKSVSWYQQVLGQGPQFIFQYYEKEERGRGNFPDRFSARQFPNYSSELNVNALLLGDSALYLCASSPRTAGSPLHFGNGTRLTVT.

About this clonotype: One end of the junction varies from germline; a read error may be responsible. The genes are TRBV5-8 and TRBJ2-5; D uncertain. The CDR3 consists of 16 residues. The germline V gene has CDR1 SGHTS and CDR2 YDEGEE. CDR3 sequence (DNA): TGTGCCAGCAGCTGGGGTCTACCTGACTCGAAAGAGACTCAGTACTTC. Its protein is CASSWGLPDSKETQYF.

The gene calls are TRBV5-1 and TRBJ2-7, with a weak D call TRBD1 (5 bases). The V gene lost 0 bases and the J gene lost 5 bases, with 15 bases spanning the gap. This CDR3 spans 15 amino acids. Per the germline V gene, CDR1 is SGHRS and CDR2 is YFSETQ. The CDR3 DNA reads TGCGCCAGCAGCTTGGTTCCGGGCAGGGCGGACGAGCAGTACTTC. Protein sequence: CASSLVPGRADEQYF.

This clonotype was detected once. The junction and the germline gene differ at one end; a read error may be behind it. The genes are TRBV2 and TRBJ2-6; 7 bases are shared with TRBD1. CDR1 SNHLY and CDR2 FYNNEI come from the germline V gene. The CDR3 runs to 16 residues. CDR3 loop: CASSWTGISGANVLTF. The CDR3 coding sequence is TGTGCCAGCAGTTGGACAGGAATCTCTGGGGCCAACGTCCTAACTTTC.

With respect to this clonotype: This clone may be a read error of a much larger clone one base away. The gene calls are TRBV6-5 and TRBJ1-3; D gene unclear. Per germline, CDR1 MNHEY and CDR2 SVGAGI. The CDR3 totals 16 residues. For the CDR3, the DNA is TGTGCCAGCAGTTACAGCGTGACGCAGAGTGGAAGCACCATATATTTT. This sequence encodes CASSYSVTQSGSTIYF.

This clonotype was recorded only once. The conserved phenylalanine or tryptophan is not found at the CDR3 terminus, so this likely reflects a read error. The DNA is omitted, as the CDR3 cannot be located on it reliably, and the CDR3 follows TCRdb's listing. CDR3: CASSDPTS. This chain links TRBV7-3 with TRBJ2-5. The CDR3 totals 8 residues, both ends included. Germline V lookup: CDR1 SGHTA, CDR2 FQGTGA.